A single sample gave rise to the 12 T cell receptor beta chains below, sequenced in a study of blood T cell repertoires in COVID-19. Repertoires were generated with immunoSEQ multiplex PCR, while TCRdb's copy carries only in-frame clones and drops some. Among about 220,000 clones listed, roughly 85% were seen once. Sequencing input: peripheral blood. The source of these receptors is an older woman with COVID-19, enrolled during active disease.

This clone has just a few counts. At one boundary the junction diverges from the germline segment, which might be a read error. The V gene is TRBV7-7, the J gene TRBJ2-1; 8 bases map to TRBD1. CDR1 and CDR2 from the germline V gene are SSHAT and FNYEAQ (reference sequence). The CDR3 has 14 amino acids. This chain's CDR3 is CASSQDRERYEQFF. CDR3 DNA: TGTGCTAGCAGCCAGGACAGGGAGAGGTATGAGCAGTTCTTC.

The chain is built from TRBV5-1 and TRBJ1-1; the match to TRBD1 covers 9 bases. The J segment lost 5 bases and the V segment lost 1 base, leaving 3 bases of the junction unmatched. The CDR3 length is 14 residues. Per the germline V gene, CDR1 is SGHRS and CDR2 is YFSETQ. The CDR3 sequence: CASSLNRGQTEAFF. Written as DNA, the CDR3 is TGCGCCAGCAGCTTGAACAGGGGGCAGACTGAAGCTTTCTTT.

In DNA form, the CDR3 reads TGTGCCAGCAGTTATGCCGGGAGCTCTGGGGCCAACGTCCTGACTTTC. Translating gives CASSYAGSSGANVLTF. The chain recombines TRBV6-6 with TRBJ2-6; a weak D match, TRBD2 (6 bases). This CDR3 is 16 amino acids long. Germline V gene sequence: CDR1 MNHNY, CDR2 SVGAGI (reference sequence). Trimming stripped 3 bases from V and 0 bases from J, with 9 bases between.

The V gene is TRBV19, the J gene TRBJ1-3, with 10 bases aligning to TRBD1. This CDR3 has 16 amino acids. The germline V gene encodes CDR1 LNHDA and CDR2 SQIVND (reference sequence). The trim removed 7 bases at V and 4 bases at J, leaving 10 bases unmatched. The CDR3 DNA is TGTGCCAGTACCCCAAGTGGGACAGGGGTCGGAAACACCATATATTTT. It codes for CASTPSGTGVGNTIYF.

Here the CDR3 reads CASSKLGGTASEQYF. The CDR3 DNA reads as TGTGCCAGCAGTAAACTGGGTGGGACAGCATCCGAGCAGTACTTC. The rearrangement uses TRBV6-5 and TRBJ2-7; 7 bases agree with TRBD1. The CDR3 has 15 residues. V shed 5 bases, J shed 6 bases, and the junction held 13 bases outside the gene matches. Germline V CDR1 and CDR2: MNHEY, SVGAGI.

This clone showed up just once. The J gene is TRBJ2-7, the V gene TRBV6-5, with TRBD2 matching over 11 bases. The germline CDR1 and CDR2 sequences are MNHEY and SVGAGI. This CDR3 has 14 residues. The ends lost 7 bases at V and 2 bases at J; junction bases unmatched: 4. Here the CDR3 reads CASKTTSGAYEQYF. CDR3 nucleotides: TGTGCCAGCAAAACGACTAGCGGGGCCTACGAGCAGTACTTC.

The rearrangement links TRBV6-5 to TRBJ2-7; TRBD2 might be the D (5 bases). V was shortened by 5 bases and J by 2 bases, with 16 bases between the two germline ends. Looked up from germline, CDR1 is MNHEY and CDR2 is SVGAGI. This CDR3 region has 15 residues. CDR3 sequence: CASSPPIGSAYEQYF. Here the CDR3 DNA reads TGTGCCAGCAGTCCCCCGATAGGGAGTGCCTACGAGCAGTACTTC.

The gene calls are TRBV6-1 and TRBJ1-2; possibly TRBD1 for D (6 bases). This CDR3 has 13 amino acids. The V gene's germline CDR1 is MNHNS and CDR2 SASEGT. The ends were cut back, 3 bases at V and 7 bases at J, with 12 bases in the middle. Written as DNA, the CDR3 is TGTGCCAGCAGTGACGGGACATATTCTGGCTACACCTTC. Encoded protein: CASSDGTYSGYTF.

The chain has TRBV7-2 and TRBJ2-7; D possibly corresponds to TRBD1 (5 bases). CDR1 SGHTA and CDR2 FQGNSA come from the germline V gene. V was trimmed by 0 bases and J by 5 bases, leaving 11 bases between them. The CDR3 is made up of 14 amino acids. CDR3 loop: CASSLAGARNEQYF. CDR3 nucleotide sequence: TGTGCCAGCAGCTTAGCAGGGGCGCGGAACGAGCAGTACTTC. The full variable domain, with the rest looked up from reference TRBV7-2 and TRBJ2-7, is GAGVSQSPSNKVTEKGKDVELRCDPISGHTALYWYRQSLGQGLEFLIYFQGNSAPDKSGLPSDRFSAERTGGSVSTLTIQRTQQEDSAVYLCASSLAGARNEQYFGPGTRLTVT.

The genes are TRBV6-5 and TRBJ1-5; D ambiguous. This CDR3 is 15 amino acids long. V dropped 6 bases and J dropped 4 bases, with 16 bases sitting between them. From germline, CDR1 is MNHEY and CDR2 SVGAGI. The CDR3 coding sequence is TGTGCCAGCAGGACGGGGTTGGGCAGAAATCAGCCCCAGCATTTT. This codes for CASRTGLGRNQPQHF.

The CDR3 coding sequence is TGTGCCAGTAGTATAGCAGGGGTGCGCAATCAGCCCCAGCATTTT. Translated: CASSIAGVRNQPQHF. The chain links TRBV19 to TRBJ1-5; possible D gene TRBD1, 6 bases. Trimming removed 1 base at V and 2 bases at J, with 9 bases between. CDR1 is LNHDA and CDR2 is SQIVND in the germline V gene (reference sequence). The length of the CDR3 is 15 residues.

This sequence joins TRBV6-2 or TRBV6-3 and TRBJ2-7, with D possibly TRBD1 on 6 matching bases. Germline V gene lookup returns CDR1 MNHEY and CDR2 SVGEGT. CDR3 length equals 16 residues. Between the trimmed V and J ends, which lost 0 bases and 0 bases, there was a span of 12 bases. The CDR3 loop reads CASSYSGQGNSYEQYF. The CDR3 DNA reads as TGTGCCAGCAGTTACTCGGGGCAGGGGAACTCCTACGAGCAGTACTTC.